Below, 4 T cell receptor beta chains from the same sample are listed, as sequenced in a study of T-cell reconstitution after alpha-beta-depleted transplantation in children. A library of TCRbeta sequences, prepared with unique molecular identifiers, was generated. TCRdb reprocessed the PCR reads via MiXCR and lists one record per CDR3 protein. Of almost 400,000 distinct CDR3 sequences listed, 20% are singletons. The source was PBMCs from the stem cell graft donor, collected from the stem cell graft. All receptors derive from a human donor who donated a stem cell graft to a child with acute myeloid leukemia.

This clonotype was seen a handful of times. The CDR3 here is CASSLLAGDVETQYF. The CDR3 DNA reads as TGTGCCAGCAGTTTACTAGCGGGAGACGTGGAGACCCAGTACTTC. This sequence joins TRBV25-1 and TRBJ2-5; 11 nucleotides align to TRBD2. The V gene's germline CDR1 is MGHDK and CDR2 SYGVNS. V was pared by 5 bases and J by 5 bases, with 7 bases of the junction left unmatched. The CDR3 totals 15 residues.

This clonotype has at least ten counts. The chain is built from TRBV2 and TRBJ1-1; 8 bases agree with TRBD1. Losses at the gene ends were 5 bases for V and 1 base for J; bases not matched to a gene: 9. This CDR3 has 16 residues. Germline CDR1 reads SNHLY; CDR2 reads FYNNEI. The CDR3: CASSLQTGVGNTEAFF. As DNA, the CDR3 is TGTGCCAGCAGTTTACAGACAGGGGTCGGGAACACTGAAGCTTTCTTT.

In this sample, this clonotype turned up a few times. The gene calls are TRBV12-3 or TRBV12-4 and TRBJ2-3, with 10 bases identical to TRBD2. J gave up 3 bases and V 2 bases, and 2 bases lay outside the gene matches. CDR3 length equals 15 residues. CDR3 amino acids: CASSLSGLATDTQYF. Written as DNA, the CDR3 is TGTGCCAGCAGTTTATCGGGACTAGCGACAGATACGCAGTATTTT.

This rearrangement joins TRBV20-1 to TRBJ2-7, with 9 bases fitting TRBD2. This CDR3 region has 14 residues. CDR1 is DFQATT, CDR2 SNEGSKA, per germline (reference sequence). After removal of 4 bases from V and 0 bases from J, the junction contained 4 bases not matched to a gene. The CDR3 protein is CSAKSGRNSYEQYF. In DNA form, the CDR3 reads TGCAGTGCTAAAAGCGGGAGGAACTCCTACGAGCAGTACTTC.